This T cell receptor beta chain was found in a study of blood T cell repertoires in COVID-19. Study overall: The study drew acute and convalescent COVID-19 samples from the United States, Italy and Spain. Nucleic acid was either cDNA or gDNA, and it came from T cells, B-cell-depleted T cells, or PBMCs.

The protocol was immunoSEQ multiplex PCR, while the TCRdb copy is restricted to in-frame clones and leaves out a portion. The data show 250,000 to 300,000 clones, 88% seen once. Seattle cases were enrolled at active infection and followed longitudinally. A single count supports this clone. The CDR3 consists of 14 residues. The junction had 4 bases not matched to a gene; V was cut back by 4 bases and J by 4 bases. CDR1 is SGHVS and CDR2 is FQNEAQ in the germline V gene. Sequenced input: peripheral blood. This TCR was sampled from a woman in her 30s with COVID-19, enrolled during active disease. The J gene is TRBJ2-4, the V gene TRBV7-8; 7 bases line up with TRBD1. The CDR3 loop is CASSSGTEKNIQYF. CDR3 nucleotide sequence: TGTGCCAGCAGCTCAGGGACAGAGAAAAACATTCAGTACTTC.